Listed below are T cell receptor beta chains from one sample, sequenced in a study of T cell changes during pregnancy in multiple sclerosis. Generated by immunoSEQ multiplex PCR, the TCRdb table keeps only in-frame clones and is missing some. The table has 60,000 to 85,000 clones, 80% to 95% seen once; the top ten hold approximately 4%. The sequencing used peripheral blood, collected after pregnancy. All receptors come from a female donor in good health, enrolled as a control in a pregnancy study. Both conserved end residues are part of each CDR3. A D gene is named only where the DNA matches it firmly. The size field is filled for only some rows; it gives once, few, many or a size class.

j_call | clone_size | d_call | v_call | cdr3_aa | cdr3_nt
TRBJ2-7 | - | TRBD2 | TRBV27 | CASSFLGSGGLYF | TGTGCCAGCAGTTTCCTGGGAAGCGGGGGGCTGTACTTC
TRBJ1-2 | - | - | TRBV5-5 | CASSLGRGPLGAYGYTF | TGTGCCAGCAGCTTGGGCAGGGGCCCTCTCGGAGCCTATGGCTACACCTTC
TRBJ2-5 | - | TRBD2 | TRBV7-2 | CASSPQRGAGETQYF | TGTGCCAGCAGCCCCCAGCGGGGGGCGGGGGAGACCCAGTACTTC
TRBJ1-2 | - | - | TRBV28 | CASSIDIYGYTF | TGTGCCAGCAGCATTGACATTTATGGCTACACCTTC
TRBJ2-1 | - | TRBD2 | TRBV27 | CASRLAGGNEQFF | TGTGCCAGCAGACTAGCGGGGGGAAATGAGCAGTTCTTC
TRBJ2-2 | - | - | TRBV6-1 | CASSGVLAVDAGELFF | TGTGCCAGCAGTGGGGTCTTAGCCGTGGATGCCGGGGAGCTGTTTTTT
TRBJ1-2 | - | - | TRBV19 | CASSMSAGYTNYGYTF | TGTGCCAGTAGTATGTCCGCAGGCTATACTAACTATGGCTACACCTTC
TRBJ1-1 | - | TRBD1 | TRBV7-8 | CASRTRGLDEAFF | TGTGCCAGCCGGACCAGGGGGCTGGATGAAGCTTTCTTT
TRBJ1-2 | once | TRBD1 | TRBV19 | CASGLRDRTGYTF | TGTGCCAGTGGCCTCCGGGACAGAACTGGCTACACCTTC
TRBJ2-7 | - | - | TRBV5-5 | CASSLVAEQYF | TGTGCCAGCAGCTTGGTGGCCGAGCAGTACTTC
TRBJ2-2 | - | TRBD1 | TRBV28 | CASSSQGPGELFF | TGTGCCAGCAGTTCACAGGGGCCCGGGGAGCTGTTTTTT
TRBJ2-2 | - | - | TRBV21-1 | CASTRQGARSGELFF | TGTGCCAGCACTAGACAGGGGGCTCGGTCCGGGGAGCTGTTTTTT